This TCR beta chain was sequenced for a study of shared clonotypes between healthy human individuals. Notes on the study in general: Across subsets, estimated richness was generally greater for naive than for memory populations.

Details on this clone: The target antigen is unknown.

Per germline, CDR1 SGHRS and CDR2 YFSETQ. With V trimmed by 0 bases and J by 8 bases, 10 bases remained unmatched. This CDR3 comprises 16 residues. Deep-level settings were used for running the assay. Produced via immunoSEQ multiplex PCR; TCRdb's table is partial and in-frame only. The sample holds a few million clones, around 95% seen once. Study donors comprised healthy, HIV-negative adults devoid of recent acute infection or vaccination. In the CD4+ fraction, cells were divided into CD45RA+ naive and CD45RA-negative memory subsets. This chain joins TRBV5-1 and TRBJ2-7, with 11 bases lining up with TRBD1. The TCR sequence derives from a young man in good health. Input material: naive CD4+ T cells sorted from blood. The subset: CD45RA+ positively selected. CDR3 sequence (DNA): TGCGCCAGCAGCTTGGGCTCGGGGACAGGGGGGGCCAAGCAGTACTTC. Amino acid sequence: CASSLGSGTGGAKQYF.